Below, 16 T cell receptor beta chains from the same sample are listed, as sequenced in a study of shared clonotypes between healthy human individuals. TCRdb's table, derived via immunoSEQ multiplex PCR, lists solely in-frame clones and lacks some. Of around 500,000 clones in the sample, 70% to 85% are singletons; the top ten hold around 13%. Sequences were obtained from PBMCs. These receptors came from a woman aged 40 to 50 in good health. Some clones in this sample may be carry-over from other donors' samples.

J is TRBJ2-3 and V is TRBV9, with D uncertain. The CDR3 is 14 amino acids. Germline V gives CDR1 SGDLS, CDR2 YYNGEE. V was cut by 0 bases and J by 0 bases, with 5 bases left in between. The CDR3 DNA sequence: TGTGCCAGCAGCGTAGATCCTAGCACAGATACGCAGTATTTT. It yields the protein CASSVDPSTDTQYF.

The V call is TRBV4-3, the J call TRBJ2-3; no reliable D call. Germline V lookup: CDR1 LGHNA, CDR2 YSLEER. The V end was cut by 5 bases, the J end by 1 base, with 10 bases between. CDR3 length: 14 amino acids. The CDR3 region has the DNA TGCGCCAGCAGCATAGAACACCGCACAGATACGCAGTATTTT. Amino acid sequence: CASSIEHRTDTQYF.

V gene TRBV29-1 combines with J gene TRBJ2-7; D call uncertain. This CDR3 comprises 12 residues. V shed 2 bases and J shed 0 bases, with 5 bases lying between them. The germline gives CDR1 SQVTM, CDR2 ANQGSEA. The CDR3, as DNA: TGCAGCGTTGAACATGACTCCTACGAGCAGTACTTC. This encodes CSVEHDSYEQYF.

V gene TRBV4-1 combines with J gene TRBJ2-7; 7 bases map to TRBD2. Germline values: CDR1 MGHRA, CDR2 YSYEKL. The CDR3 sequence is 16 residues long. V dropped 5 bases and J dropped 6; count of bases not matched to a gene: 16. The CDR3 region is CASSFRLSSGAGEQYF. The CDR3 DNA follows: TGCGCCAGCAGCTTTAGATTATCGAGCGGGGCGGGCGAGCAGTACTTC.

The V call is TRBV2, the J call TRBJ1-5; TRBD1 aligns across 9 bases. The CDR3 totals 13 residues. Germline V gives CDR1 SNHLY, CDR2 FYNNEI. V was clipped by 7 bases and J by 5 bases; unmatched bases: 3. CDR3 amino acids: CASNRQGDQPQHF. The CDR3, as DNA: TGTGCCAGCAACCGACAGGGGGATCAGCCCCAGCATTTT.

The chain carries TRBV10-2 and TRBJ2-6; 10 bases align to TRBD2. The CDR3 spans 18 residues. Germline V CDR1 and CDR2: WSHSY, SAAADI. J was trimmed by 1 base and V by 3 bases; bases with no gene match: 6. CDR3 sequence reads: CASSDRLAGPSGANVLTF. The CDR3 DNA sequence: TGCGCCAGCAGTGACCGACTAGCGGGCCCTTCTGGGGCCAACGTCCTGACTTTC.

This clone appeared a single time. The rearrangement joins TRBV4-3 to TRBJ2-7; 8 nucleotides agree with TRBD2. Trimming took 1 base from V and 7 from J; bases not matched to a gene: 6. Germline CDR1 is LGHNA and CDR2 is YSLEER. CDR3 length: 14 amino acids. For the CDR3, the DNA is TGCGCCAGCAGCCAAGGAGGCGGGAGGAGAGAGCAGTACTTC. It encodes CASSQGGGRREQYF.

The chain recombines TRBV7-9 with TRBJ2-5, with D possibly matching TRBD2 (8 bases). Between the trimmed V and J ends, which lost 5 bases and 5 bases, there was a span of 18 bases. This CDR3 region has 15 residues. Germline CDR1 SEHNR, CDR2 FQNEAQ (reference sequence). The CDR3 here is CASSHRTSRGETQYF. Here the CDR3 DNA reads TGTGCCAGCAGCCATCGGACTAGCAGGGGGGAGACCCAGTACTTC.

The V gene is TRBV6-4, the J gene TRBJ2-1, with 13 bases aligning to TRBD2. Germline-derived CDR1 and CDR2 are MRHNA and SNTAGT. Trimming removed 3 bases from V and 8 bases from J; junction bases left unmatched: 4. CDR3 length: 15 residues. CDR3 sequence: CASSEGTSGNYEQFF. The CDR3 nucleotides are TGTGCCAGCAGTGAGGGGACTAGCGGGAATTATGAGCAGTTCTTC.

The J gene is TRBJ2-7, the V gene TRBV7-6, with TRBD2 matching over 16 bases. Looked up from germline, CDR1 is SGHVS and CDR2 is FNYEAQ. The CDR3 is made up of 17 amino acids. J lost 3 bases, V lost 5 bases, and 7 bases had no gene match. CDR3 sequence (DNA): TGTGCCAGCAGCCCTGGGACTAGCGGGAGGGGAAGCTACGAGCAGTACTTC. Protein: CASSPGTSGRGSYEQYF.

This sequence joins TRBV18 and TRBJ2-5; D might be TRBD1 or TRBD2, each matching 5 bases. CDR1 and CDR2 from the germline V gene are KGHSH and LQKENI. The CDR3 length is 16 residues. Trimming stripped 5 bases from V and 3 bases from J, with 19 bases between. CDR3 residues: CASSSLTGDLKETQYF. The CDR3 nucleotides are TGTGCCAGCTCATCGTTGACCGGGGACCTTAAAGAGACCCAGTACTTC.

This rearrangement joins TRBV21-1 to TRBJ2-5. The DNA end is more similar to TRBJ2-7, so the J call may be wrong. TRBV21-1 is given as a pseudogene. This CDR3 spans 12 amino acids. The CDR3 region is CAGVDGTYEQYF. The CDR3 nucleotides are TGTGCCGGGGTGGACGGCACCTACGAGCAGTACTTC.

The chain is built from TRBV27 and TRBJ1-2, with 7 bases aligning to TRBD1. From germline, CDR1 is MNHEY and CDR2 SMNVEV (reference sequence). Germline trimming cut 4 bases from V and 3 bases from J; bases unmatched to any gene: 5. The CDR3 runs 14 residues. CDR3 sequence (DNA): TGTGCCAGCAGTTCGACAGGGTTTTACTATGGCTACACCTTC. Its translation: CASSSTGFYYGYTF.

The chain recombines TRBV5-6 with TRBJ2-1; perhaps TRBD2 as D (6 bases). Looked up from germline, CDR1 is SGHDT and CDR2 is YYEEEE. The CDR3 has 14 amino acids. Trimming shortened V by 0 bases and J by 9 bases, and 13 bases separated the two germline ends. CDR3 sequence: CASSLGLGATEQFF. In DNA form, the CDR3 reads TGTGCCAGCAGCTTGGGACTAGGAGCAACTGAGCAGTTCTTC.

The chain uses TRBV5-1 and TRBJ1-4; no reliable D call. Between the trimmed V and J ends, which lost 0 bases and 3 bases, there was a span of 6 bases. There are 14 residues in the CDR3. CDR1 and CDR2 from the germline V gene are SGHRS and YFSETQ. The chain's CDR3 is CASSLGQPNEKLFF. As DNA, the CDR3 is TGCGCCAGCAGCTTGGGGCAGCCTAATGAAAAACTGTTTTTT.

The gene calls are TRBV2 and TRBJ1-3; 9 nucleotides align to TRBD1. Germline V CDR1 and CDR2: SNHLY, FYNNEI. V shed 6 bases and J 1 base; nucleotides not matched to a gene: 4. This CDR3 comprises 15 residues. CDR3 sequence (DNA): TGTGCCAGCAGAATAGGGACAGGGTCTGGAAACACCATATATTTT. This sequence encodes CASRIGTGSGNTIYF.